This T cell receptor (beta chain) was retrieved from a study of blood T cell repertoires in COVID-19 (dated by TCRdb to 2020 to 2021). In terms of the full investigation: Samples from collaborators originated in the United States, Italy and Spain and spanned both the acute and convalescent phases of COVID-19. The samples were drawn from the first 160 participants of the ongoing ImmuneRACE study and from 950 to 1,500 subjects provided by 6 global collaborators. The material from the prospective study consisted of cDNA or gDNA derived from T cells, B-cell-depleted T cells, or PBMCs. HLA class I and class II types, where available, came from metadata supplied by the sample provider rather than from assay-based typing. The repertoires were released in a freely available public database meant as a resource for research on the immune response to SARS-CoV-2. The dataset comprised deeply sampled blood TCRbeta repertoires from subjects exposed to, actively infected with, or recovered from COVID-19. Nearly every sample came with metadata listing a de-identified subject ID, COVID-19 status, age in years and sex. Paper-wide results and their limitations: The quantity of clinical and demographic metadata differed by source and by participant and was supplied without curation.

Another Seattle source contributed samples from volunteer blood donors who had recovered from COVID-19. Each collaborating institution followed its own protocols to collect whole blood in K2EDTA tubes. For TCRbeta analysis, collaborator samples were shipped as frozen whole blood, as isolated PBMCs, or as DNA extracted from either sample type. TCRbeta CDR3 regions were amplified from genomic DNA using the immunoSEQ Assay, a bias-controlled multiplex PCR. Under the source paper's analysis protocol: Within the assay, amplification of reference gene primers was used to estimate how many nucleated cells each sample contained. Sequence reads were collapsed and filtered to measure the absolute abundance of every unique TCRbeta CDR3 rearrangement. For each sample, productive Simpson clonality was calculated by taking the square root of Simpson's diversity index across productive rearrangements. The table was pulled from immuneACCESS by TCRdb, which kept in-frame rearrangements only. Such tables lose some clones; where checked, under half of the loss comes from unresolved V genes, and the rest has no known cause. D and trimming were read from the DNA, whereas the V and J calls and clone size are those reported in that table. The sample data list around 260,000 clones, and 86% of these were observed just once. Jointly, the top ten make up over 7.5% of the sample.

V was cut back by 6 bases and J by 3 bases, leaving a gap of 9 bases between them. As encoded in the germline V gene, CDR1 is SNHLY while CDR2 is FYNNEI. Including the terminal cysteine and phenylalanine, the CDR3 comprises 13 residues. Of the read, only the CDR3 DNA is kept; its 39 bases are in frame from base 1. With regard to this clone: The antigen it binds to is not known. No base qualities exist here, and no much larger clone lies one base off it.

The sequenced sample was peripheral blood. This TCR was sampled from a man between 35 and 55 years old who had recovered from COVID-19. This chain is built from TRBV2 and TRBJ2-1; TRBD1 is a weak D gene call, 6 bases matching. The base sequence is TGTGCCAGCAGAGGGGACAACTACAATGAGCAGTTCTTC. Its translation is CASRGDNYNEQFF.